This passage covers 5 T cell receptor beta chains from one sample sequenced in a study of a mutant IDH1 vaccine in newly diagnosed glioma. No antigen has been assigned to these receptors. Time point noted: week 23, last vaccination. Vaccination used 300 ug of mutant IDH1 20-mer peptide per dose, with topical imiquimod. Measured with immunoSEQ multiplex PCR; TCRdb has only the in-frame clones, and not every one. Among around 34,000 clones listed, about four fifths were seen once. This specimen was PBMCs, taken from a glioma patient whose treatment included an IDH1 peptide vaccine. The receptors derive from a man between 35 and 55 years old with glioma.

V and J are TRBV7-2 and TRBJ2-2, with unresolved D. Deletions cut 0 bases from V and 0 bases from J, with 8 bases between. Germline CDR1 reads SGHTA; CDR2 reads FQGNSA. The CDR3 has 16 amino acids. DNA for the CDR3: TGTGCCAGCAGCTTAGCTAAAGGGTCGAACACCGGGGAGCTGTTTTTT. Amino acids: CASSLAKGSNTGELFF.

In its sample, this clone was seen a few times. The rearrangement joins TRBV14 to TRBJ2-1; 7 bases line up with TRBD2. The CDR3 covers 21 residues. CDR1 is SGHDN, CDR2 FVKESK, per germline. V shed 0 bases, J shed 6 bases, and the junction held 23 bases outside the gene matches. The CDR3 coding sequence is TGTGCCAGCAGCCAAGAATGGTTTGGGGGTCTACCGGCCAGCGGGATCAATGAGCAGTTCTTC. The encoded protein is CASSQEWFGGLPASGINEQFF.

This sequence joins TRBV5-6 and TRBJ2-2; no clear D. CDR1 and CDR2 (germline): SGHDT, YYEEEE. The CDR3 length is 13 residues. V gave up 0 bases and J gave up 5 bases, with 5 bases separating them. CDR3: CASSLGLTGELFF. The CDR3 nucleotides are TGTGCCAGCAGCTTGGGGCTTACCGGGGAGCTGTTTTTT.

The chain has TRBV14 and TRBJ2-7, with D tentatively TRBD2 (5 bases). The germline gives CDR1 SGHDN, CDR2 FVKESK. The V end lost 4 bases, the J end lost 2 bases, and 15 bases lay between the germline ends. The CDR3 consists of 15 residues. In DNA, the CDR3 is TGTGCCAGCAGCCCTCGGAAGCGGAGCCCCTACGAGCAGTACTTC. As protein: CASSPRKRSPYEQYF.

V gene TRBV18 combines with J gene TRBJ2-3; TRBD2 matches at 13 bases. The CDR3 is 18 residues long. CDR1 and CDR2 (germline): KGHSH, LQKENI. V lost 2 bases and J lost 4; bases outside the gene matches: 9. The CDR3 bases are TGTGCCAGCTCACCAATCACTAGCGGGGGGGCCGAGGCAGATACGCAGTATTTT. This codes for CASSPITSGGAEADTQYF.